The 10 T cell receptor beta chains below all came from one sample that was sequenced in a study of response to subunit inactivated influenza vaccine. MiXCR, run by TCRdb on the RT-PCR reads, gives a single entry per CDR3 protein. The sample shows more than 550,000 distinct CDR3 sequences, about 11% of them seen only once. The same sample was also used in a study of T cells expressing NK-cell markers. From that paper: Making the TCR beta cDNA relied on 5'RACE template switching with UMIs.

The sequencing here drew on PBMCs from blood, taken on the day of vaccination. The receptors shown here come from a man aged 45-65 years who received an inactivated influenza vaccine.

The V call is TRBV20-1, the J call TRBJ1-2, with a weak D call TRBD1 (5 bases). This CDR3 has 13 residues. V was clipped by 1 base and J by 7 bases, with 13 bases between them. Looked up from germline, CDR1 is DFQATT and CDR2 is SNEGSKA (reference sequence). CDR3 nucleotides: TGCAGTGCTAGAGTCGGAGGGGCGGGTGGCTACACCTTC. Its protein is CSARVGGAGGYTF.

This chain links TRBV20-1 with TRBJ1-5; D is undetermined. Trimming shortened V by 3 bases and J by 5 bases, and 8 bases separated the two germline ends. CDR3 length: 12 amino acids. Germline values: CDR1 DFQATT, CDR2 SNEGSKA (reference sequence). The CDR3 spells CSASRTDQPQHF. DNA of the CDR3: TGCAGTGCTAGTCGGACGGATCAGCCCCAGCATTTT.

This clonotype was counted a few times. CDR3 coding DNA: TGTGCCACCAGTCATGGACCAGAAGCCCCTTACAATGAGCAGTTCTTC. Its translation is CATSHGPEAPYNEQFF. The V and J genes are TRBV24-1 and TRBJ2-1; D is uncertain. Germline V lookup: CDR1 KGHDR, CDR2 SFDVKD. Trimming took off 6 bases at V and 4 bases at J, with 18 bases between the two ends. The CDR3 runs 16 residues.

J is TRBJ2-7 and V is TRBV6-2 or TRBV6-3, with 9 positions matching TRBD1. V lost 6 bases, J lost 5 bases, and 14 bases stayed unmatched. From germline, CDR1 is MNHEY and CDR2 SVGEGT. CDR3 size: 16 residues. CDR3 sequence: CASRGDRESVSDEQYF. The DNA of the CDR3 is TGTGCCAGCAGGGGGGACAGGGAGTCAGTTTCGGACGAGCAGTACTTC.

The chain is built from TRBV7-8 and TRBJ2-5; TRBD1 agrees at 7 bases. Germline trimming cut 2 bases from V and 9 bases from J; bases unmatched to any gene: 15. The CDR3 sequence is 16 residues long. Germline CDR1 is SGHVS and CDR2 is FQNEAQ. CDR3 DNA: TGTGCCAGCAGCTTACTTAACAGGGGACACCAAGGGGCCCAGTACTTC. Encoded protein: CASSLLNRGHQGAQYF.

The CDR3: CASSPPLGTEAFF. The CDR3 DNA reads as TGTGCCAGCAGCCCCCCGTTGGGGACTGAAGCTTTCTTT. This sequence joins TRBV7-9 and TRBJ1-1; D remains unclear. Germline values: CDR1 SEHNR, CDR2 FQNEAQ (reference sequence). Between the trimmed V and J ends, which lost 5 bases and 5 bases, there was a span of 12 bases. CDR3 length equals 13 residues.

This chain connects TRBV5-1 to TRBJ2-4; D not resolved. The CDR3 contains 13 residues. Germline CDR1 is SGHRS and CDR2 is YFSETQ. V lost 4 bases, J lost 1 base, and 6 bases lay in between. The CDR3: CASSDAAKNIQYF. The CDR3 nucleotides read TGCGCCAGCAGCGACGCTGCCAAAAACATTCAGTACTTC.

This chain joins TRBV4-1 and TRBJ2-7; maybe TRBD2 (6 bases). The CDR3 consists of 16 residues. The germline gives CDR1 MGHRA, CDR2 YSYEKL. V lost 5 bases and J 0 bases, leaving 17 bases between the germline ends. CDR3 amino acids: CASSGMVAAGSYEQYF. The CDR3 DNA sequence: TGCGCCAGCAGCGGAATGGTAGCAGCGGGCTCCTACGAGCAGTACTTC.

The chain joins TRBV12-3 or TRBV12-4 to TRBJ2-1; 7 bases line up with TRBD1. The trim removed 6 bases at V and 1 base at J, leaving 3 bases unmatched. The CDR3 runs to 14 residues. The CDR3 nucleotides are TGTGCCAGCAGGATGACAGGGTCCTACAATGAGCAGTTCTTC. It is translated as CASRMTGSYNEQFF.

This clonotype was picked up a small number of times. The chain uses TRBV10-3 and TRBJ2-1; 8 nucleotides match TRBD1. Looked up from germline, CDR1 is ENHRY and CDR2 is SYGVKD. V was pared by 3 bases and J by 4 bases, with 2 bases of the junction left unmatched. The CDR3 is made up of 14 amino acids. Here the CDR3 reads CAISDRGLYNEQFF. CDR3 DNA: TGTGCCATCAGTGACAGGGGGCTGTACAATGAGCAGTTCTTC.